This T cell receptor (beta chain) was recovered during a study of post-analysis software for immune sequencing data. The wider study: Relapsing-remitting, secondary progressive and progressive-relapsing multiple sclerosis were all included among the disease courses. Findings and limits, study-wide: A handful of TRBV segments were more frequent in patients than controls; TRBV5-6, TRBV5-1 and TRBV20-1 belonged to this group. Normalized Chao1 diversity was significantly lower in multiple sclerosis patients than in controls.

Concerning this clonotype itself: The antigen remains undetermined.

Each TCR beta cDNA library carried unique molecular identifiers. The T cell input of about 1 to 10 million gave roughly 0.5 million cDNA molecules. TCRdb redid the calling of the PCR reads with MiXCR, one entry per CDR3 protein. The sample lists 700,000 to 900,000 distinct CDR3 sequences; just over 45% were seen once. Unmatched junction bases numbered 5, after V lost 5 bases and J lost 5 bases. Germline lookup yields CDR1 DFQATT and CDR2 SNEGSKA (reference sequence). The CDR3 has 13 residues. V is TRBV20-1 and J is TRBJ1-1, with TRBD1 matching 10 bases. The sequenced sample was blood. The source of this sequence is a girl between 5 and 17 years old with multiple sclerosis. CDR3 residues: CSAGQGGRTEAFF. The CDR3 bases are TGCAGTGCTGGACAGGGGGGGCGGACTGAAGCTTTCTTT.